The 21 T cell receptor beta chains in this list originate from one sample, sequenced in a study of cytomegalovirus exposure and HLA in healthy donors. PCR was performed using 60 Vbeta and 13 Jbeta primers. Sequencing was performed with immunoSEQ multiplex PCR; in TCRdb, only in-frame clones are kept and a portion is missing. The sample records some 90,000 clones, roughly 70% being singletons. Sequenced material: PBMCs. The receptors shown here come from a man between 45 and 60 years old in good health and CMV-seronegative.

This chain uses TRBV5-1 with TRBJ1-3, with D hard to call. Per germline, CDR1 SGHRS and CDR2 YFSETQ. The CDR3 is made up of 14 amino acids. V was trimmed by 7 bases and J by 4 bases, leaving 15 bases between them. The CDR3 nucleotides are TGCGCCAGCGCCGAGGTCGGGTCCGGAAACACCATATATTTT. It translates to CASAEVGSGNTIYF.

This chain joins TRBV12-5 and TRBJ2-2; TRBD1 agrees at 9 bases. J gave up 4 bases and V 5 bases, and 8 bases lay outside the gene matches. Germline V CDR1 and CDR2: LGHNT, FRNRAP. CDR3 length: 16 amino acids. The CDR3 sequence: CASGPGQGLGTGELFF. CDR3 nucleotide sequence: TGTGCTAGTGGTCCAGGACAGGGGTTGGGCACCGGGGAGCTGTTTTTT.

This rearrangement joins TRBV30 to TRBJ2-5, with D maybe TRBD1 (6 bases). The assigned J gene may be wrong: the sequence end matches TRBJ2-7 better. Germline lookup yields CDR1 GTSNPN and CDR2 SVGIG (reference sequence). The CDR3 consists of 13 residues. The CDR3 reads CAWRQGTSYEQYF. The CDR3 DNA reads TGTGCCTGGAGACAGGGCACTTCCTACGAGCAGTACTTC.

The genes are TRBV19 and TRBJ1-5; D gene uncertain. The ends were cut back, 5 bases at V and 5 bases at J, with 10 bases in the middle. This CDR3 has 13 amino acids. Germline CDR1 LNHDA, CDR2 SQIVND (reference sequence). In DNA, the CDR3 is TGTGCCAGTAGTGTACAGACGGATCAGCCCCAGCATTTT. The encoded protein is CASSVQTDQPQHF.

The rearrangement links TRBV18 to TRBJ1-1; 8 nucleotides align to TRBD1. The CDR3 is 15 residues long. J was trimmed by 1 base and V by 4 bases; bases with no gene match: 5. Germline assignment: CDR1 KGHSH and CDR2 LQKENI. The CDR3 DNA sequence: TGTGCCAGCTCACGTTACGGGACAGGGAACACTGAAGCTTTCTTT. Protein product: CASSRYGTGNTEAFF.

V and J are TRBV10-1 and TRBJ2-2; possible D gene TRBD2, 5 bases. V was pared by 3 bases and J by 3 bases, with 11 bases between. This CDR3 is 15 amino acids long. CDR1 and CDR2 (germline): WNHNN, SYGVQD (reference sequence). CDR3 amino acids: CASSDISGYTGELFF. The CDR3 DNA follows: TGCGCCAGCAGTGATATATCGGGGTACACCGGGGAGCTGTTTTTT.

This chain links TRBV7-8 with TRBJ1-5; 7 bases are shared with TRBD1. Germline CDR1 is SGHVS and CDR2 is FQNEAQ. The CDR3 has 20 amino acids. Unmatched junction bases numbered 17, after V lost 3 bases and J lost 0 bases. The CDR3: CASSLGRMGQSVYSNQPQHF. CDR3 sequence (DNA): TGTGCCAGCAGCTTGGGGAGAATGGGACAGTCCGTCTATAGCAATCAGCCCCAGCATTTT.

V gene TRBV7-2 combines with J gene TRBJ2-1, with D unclear. The CDR3 is 15 amino acids. The germline gives CDR1 SGHTA, CDR2 FQGNSA. Between the trimmed V and J ends, which lost 1 base and 3 bases, there was a span of 10 bases. CDR3 nucleotides: TGTGCCAGCAGCTTAGAGCGCAACGGCTACAATGAGCAGTTCTTC. Protein sequence: CASSLERNGYNEQFF.

This clone turned up a few times. The genes are TRBV18 and TRBJ2-1; D is possibly TRBD1 (5 bases). Looked up from germline, CDR1 is KGHSH and CDR2 is LQKENI. The germline V and J ends were trimmed by 3 bases and 1 base, with 10 bases remaining between them. This CDR3 region has 15 residues. CDR3 residues: CASSPDRQSYNEQFF. The CDR3 region has the DNA TGTGCCAGCTCACCCGACAGACAGTCCTACAATGAGCAGTTCTTC.

Written as DNA, the CDR3 is TGCGCCAGCTCCGCCCAACCAATTCCGGACAGGGTCCCCTACGAGCAGTACTTC. Encoded protein: CASSAQPIPDRVPYEQYF. The chain combines TRBV4-3 with TRBJ2-7, with 8 bases lining up with TRBD1. V shed 8 bases, J shed 2 bases, and the junction held 20 bases outside the gene matches. This CDR3 contains 18 residues. Germline CDR1 reads LGHNA; CDR2 reads YSLEER.

V usage is TRBV4-2 and J usage is TRBJ2-3, with TRBD2 as a possible D gene (5 bases). The germline V gene has CDR1 LGHNA and CDR2 YNFKEQ. Trimming pared 0 bases from V and 6 bases from J, leaving 7 bases between. The CDR3 has 13 amino acids. This CDR3 is CASSQDRGDTQYF. DNA of the CDR3: TGTGCCAGCAGCCAAGATAGAGGGGATACGCAGTATTTT.

In its sample, this clone was seen a few times. The junction differs from germline at one of its ends, possibly a read error. This chain joins TRBV7-7 and TRBJ2-2; a weak D match, TRBD2 (5 bases). Germline V CDR1 and CDR2: SSHAT, FNYEAQ (reference sequence). This CDR3 spans 15 amino acids. This chain's CDR3 is CASSSRGDNTGELFF. As DNA, the CDR3 is TGTGCTAGCAGCTCCCGGGGAGATAACACCGGGGAGCTGTTTTTT.

In this sample, this clone turned up a few times. V is TRBV10-1 and J is TRBJ2-5, with TRBD2 as a possible D gene (7 bases). V was shortened by 1 base and J by 5 bases, with 14 bases between the two germline ends. The germline gives CDR1 WNHNN, CDR2 SYGVQD (reference sequence). The CDR3 loop spans 15 amino acids. CDR3 sequence (DNA): TGCGCCAGCAGTGAGTTCCGGGGGGCCGGGGAGACCCAGTACTTC. The encoded protein is CASSEFRGAGETQYF.

V is TRBV18 and J is TRBJ2-7; a possible D gene is TRBD2 (7 bases). This CDR3 region has 14 residues. Trimming removed 1 base from V and 6 bases from J, with 13 bases in between. The germline gives CDR1 KGHSH, CDR2 LQKENI. The CDR3 bases are TGTGCCAGCTCACCACTTAAGGGGGAGGGCGAGCAGTACTTC. It translates to CASSPLKGEGEQYF.

The chain links TRBV6-1 to TRBJ2-7, with D possibly TRBD2 on 7 matching bases. Germline V gene data show CDR1 as MNHNS and CDR2 as SASEGT. CDR3 length equals 15 residues. V lost 7 bases and J 2 bases, leaving 18 bases between the germline ends. The CDR3: CASIRGAEITYEQYF. The CDR3 nucleotides are TGTGCCAGCATCCGGGGGGCAGAAATCACCTACGAGCAGTACTTC.

The rearrangement joins TRBV5-1 to TRBJ2-2; 7 bases agree with TRBD2. The CDR3 runs to 16 residues. Germline CDR1 SGHRS, CDR2 YFSETQ. The V segment lost 4 bases and the J segment 1 base; nucleotides outside the gene matches: 7. The CDR3 sequence is CASSGFGGGNTGELFF. In DNA form, the CDR3 reads TGCGCCAGCAGCGGATTCGGCGGGGGGAACACCGGGGAGCTGTTTTTT.

The chain uses TRBV4-1 and TRBJ1-1; 7 nucleotides line up with TRBD1. Per the germline V gene, CDR1 is MGHRA and CDR2 is YSYEKL. The CDR3 has 17 amino acids. The junction had 8 bases not matched to a gene; V was cut back by 0 bases and J by 1 base. CDR3 loop: CASSQEGRGQKNTEAFF. The DNA of the CDR3 is TGCGCCAGCAGCCAAGAGGGGCGGGGACAGAAGAACACTGAAGCTTTCTTT.

CDR3 sequence reads: CASSRQGGGNTEAFF. The CDR3 bases are TGCGCCAGCAGCAGACAGGGTGGGGGCAACACTGAAGCTTTCTTT. The chain combines TRBV5-1 with TRBJ1-1; 7 bases are a match to TRBD1. V trimming: 4 bases; J trimming: 2 bases; junction bases outside the gene matches: 8. From germline, CDR1 is SGHRS and CDR2 YFSETQ. The CDR3 runs to 15 residues.

This clone was seen a few times. This sequence joins TRBV7-9 and TRBJ2-7; D is possibly TRBD2 (5 bases). The germline CDR1 and CDR2 sequences are SEHNR and FQNEAQ (reference sequence). CDR3 length equals 13 residues. Trimming pared 7 bases from V and 7 bases from J, leaving 17 bases between. The CDR3 reads CASTSWGAGEQYF. The CDR3 DNA sequence: TGTGCCAGCACCTCTTGGGGAGCTGGGGAGCAGTACTTC.

In its sample, this clone was seen a few times. J is TRBJ1-5 and V is TRBV7-2, with 7 bases lining up with TRBD1. The germline V gene has CDR1 SGHTA and CDR2 FQGNSA. The ends lost 1 base at V and 6 bases at J; junction bases unmatched: 6. This CDR3 spans 15 amino acids. The CDR3 reads CASSLGQGDFQPQHF. DNA for the CDR3: TGTGCCAGCAGCTTAGGGCAGGGGGATTTTCAGCCCCAGCATTTT.

The chain combines TRBV7-2 with TRBJ2-2; 12 bases map to TRBD2. The CDR3 is made up of 15 amino acids. In germline, CDR1 is SGHTA, CDR2 FQGNSA. Trimming removed 4 bases from V and 3 bases from J; junction bases left unmatched: 0. CDR3 protein: CASSWTSGDTGELFF. CDR3 nucleotides: TGTGCCAGCAGCTGGACTAGCGGGGACACCGGGGAGCTGTTTTTT.